The sequence of this T cell receptor beta chain was determined in a study of T cells in Graves' hyperthyroidism and ophthalmopathy. The CDR3 contains 11 residues. The germline gives CDR1 SGHVS, CDR2 FNYEAQ. Trimming shortened V by 1 base and J by 10 bases, and 5 bases separated the two germline ends. TCR beta CDR3 region amplification was performed from RNA transcripts. RT-PCR in the first round (using the HTBI primer set) targeted the TCR CDR3. TCRdb reanalysed the multiplex PCR reads using MiXCR and keeps one entry per CDR3 protein. The sample holds under 300,000 distinct CDR3 sequences, about 15% seen once. This clonotype came up many times. Patients showing uncontrolled infection, other autoimmune disease, pregnancy or lactation were ineligible.

The rearrangement uses TRBV7-6 and TRBJ2-1, with unresolved D. The sample was blood. The clonotype originates from a woman in her fifties or sixties with Graves' hyperthyroidism that later progressed to Graves' ophthalmopathy. CDR3 sequence (DNA): TGTGCCAGCAGCTTAGAGTGGGAGCAGTTCTTC. It is translated as CASSLEWEQFF.